The present T cell receptor beta chain was sequenced within a study of Ad26.COV2.S vaccination and SARS-CoV-2 variants. Germline CDR1 is MGHRA and CDR2 is YSYEKL. V was cut by 0 bases and J by 6 bases, with 9 bases left in between. The CDR3 runs to 13 residues. Only in-frame clones appear in the TCRdb table, and some are missing; sequencing was by immunoSEQ multiplex PCR. The sample has roughly 510,000 clones, approximately 90% seen once; the top ten hold about 13%. Treatment reported: approximately 18 received Ad26.COV2.S at low or high dose, single or two shots; 5 received placebo; per-sample allocation not given. Sampling was performed 63 days after the first vaccine or placebo injection. Remarks on this clone: As yet, its antigen is unknown.

Study-level findings and limits: From the TCR breadth and depth analyses, total T cell responses may have been underestimated.

The clonotype was recovered from a person between 18 and 59 years old who received the Ad26.COV2.S COVID-19 vaccine or a placebo. The sequences come from peripheral blood, collected in a trial of Ad26.COV2.S vaccine versus placebo. This chain connects TRBV4-1 to TRBJ2-7, with D unclear. The CDR3 nucleotides are TGCGCCAGCAGCCAAGAGCTGGTGGGCGAGCAGTACTTC. Translated: CASSQELVGEQYF.